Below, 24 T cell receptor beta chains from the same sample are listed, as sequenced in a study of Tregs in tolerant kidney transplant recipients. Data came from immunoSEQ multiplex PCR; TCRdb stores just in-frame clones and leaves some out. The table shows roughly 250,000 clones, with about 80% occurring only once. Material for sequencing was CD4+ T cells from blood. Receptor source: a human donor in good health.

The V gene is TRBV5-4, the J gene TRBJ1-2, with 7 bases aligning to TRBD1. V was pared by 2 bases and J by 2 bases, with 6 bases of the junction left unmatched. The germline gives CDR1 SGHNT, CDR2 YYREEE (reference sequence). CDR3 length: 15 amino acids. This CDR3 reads CASSFLQGLNYGYTF. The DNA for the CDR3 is TGTGCCAGCAGCTTTCTACAGGGGTTAAACTATGGCTACACCTTC.

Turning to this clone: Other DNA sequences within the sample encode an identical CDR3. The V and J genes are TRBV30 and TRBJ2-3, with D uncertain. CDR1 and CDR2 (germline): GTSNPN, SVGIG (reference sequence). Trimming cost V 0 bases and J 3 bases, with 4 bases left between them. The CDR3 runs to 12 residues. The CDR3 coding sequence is TGTGCCTGGAGTGTGTTGACAGATACGCAGTATTTT. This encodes CAWSVLTDTQYF. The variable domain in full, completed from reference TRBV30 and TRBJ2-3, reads SQTIHQWPATLVQPVGSPLSLECTVEGTSNPNLYWYRQAAGRGLQLLFYSVGIGQISSEVPQNLSASRPQDRQFILSSKKLLLSDSGFYLCAWSVLTDTQYFGPGTRLTVL.

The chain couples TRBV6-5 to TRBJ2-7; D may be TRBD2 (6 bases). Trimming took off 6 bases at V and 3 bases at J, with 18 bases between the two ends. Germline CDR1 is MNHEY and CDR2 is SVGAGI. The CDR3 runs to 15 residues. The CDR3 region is CASSRSSVKRYEQYF. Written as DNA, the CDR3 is TGTGCCAGCAGCCGATCTAGCGTGAAGCGCTACGAGCAGTACTTC.

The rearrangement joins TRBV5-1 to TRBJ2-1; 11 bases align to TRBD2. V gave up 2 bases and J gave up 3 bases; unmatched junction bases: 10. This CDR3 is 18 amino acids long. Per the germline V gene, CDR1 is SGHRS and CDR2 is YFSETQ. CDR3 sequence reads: CASSFSSGRVRNYNEQFF. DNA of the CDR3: TGCGCCAGCAGCTTTAGTAGCGGGAGGGTCCGAAACTACAATGAGCAGTTCTTC.

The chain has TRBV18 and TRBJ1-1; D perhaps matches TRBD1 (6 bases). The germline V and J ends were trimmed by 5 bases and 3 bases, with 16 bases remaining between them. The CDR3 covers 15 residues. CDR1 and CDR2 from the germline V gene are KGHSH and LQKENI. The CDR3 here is CASSSPGTHYTEAFF. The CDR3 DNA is TGTGCCAGCTCATCGCCCGGGACACATTACACTGAAGCTTTCTTT.

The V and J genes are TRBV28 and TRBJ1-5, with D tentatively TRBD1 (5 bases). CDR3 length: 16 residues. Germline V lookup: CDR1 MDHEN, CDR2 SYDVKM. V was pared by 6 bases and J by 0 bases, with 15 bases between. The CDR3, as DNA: TGTGCCAGCAGCCCCGAGGGGACGGATAGCAATCAGCCCCAGCATTTT. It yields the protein CASSPEGTDSNQPQHF.

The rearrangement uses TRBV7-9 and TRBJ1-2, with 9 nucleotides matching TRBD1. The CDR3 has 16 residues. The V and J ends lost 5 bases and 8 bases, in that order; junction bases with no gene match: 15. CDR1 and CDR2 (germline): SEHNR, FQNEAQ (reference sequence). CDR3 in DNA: TGTGCCAGCAGCCACGAGGGCGACAGGGGGAATAGGGGCTACACCTTC. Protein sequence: CASSHEGDRGNRGYTF.

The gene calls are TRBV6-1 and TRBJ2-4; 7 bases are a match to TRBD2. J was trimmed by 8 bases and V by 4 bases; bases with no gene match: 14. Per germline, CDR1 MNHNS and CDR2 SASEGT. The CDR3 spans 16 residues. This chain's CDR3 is CASSALRRERGYIQYF. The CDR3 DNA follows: TGTGCCAGCAGTGCTTTGAGGCGGGAGAGGGGATACATTCAGTACTTC.

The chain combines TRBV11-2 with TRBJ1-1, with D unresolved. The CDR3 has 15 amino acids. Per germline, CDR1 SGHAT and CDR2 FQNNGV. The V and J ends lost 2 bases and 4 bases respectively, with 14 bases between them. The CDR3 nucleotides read TGTGCCAGCAGCTTATCCCTAACCTGGGGCACTGAAGCTTTCTTT. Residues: CASSLSLTWGTEAFF.

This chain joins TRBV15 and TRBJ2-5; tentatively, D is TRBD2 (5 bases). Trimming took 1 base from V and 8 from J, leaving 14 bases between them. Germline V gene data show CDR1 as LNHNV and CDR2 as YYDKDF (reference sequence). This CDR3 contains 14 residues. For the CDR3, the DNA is TGTGCCACCAGCAGAGGGGGAGACCTGGGTACCCAGTACTTC. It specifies CATSRGGDLGTQYF.

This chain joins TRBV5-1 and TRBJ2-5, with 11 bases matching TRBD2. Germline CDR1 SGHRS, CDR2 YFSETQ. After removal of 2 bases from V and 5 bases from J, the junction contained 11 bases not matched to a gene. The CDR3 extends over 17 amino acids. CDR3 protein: CASSFVLAGARGETQYF. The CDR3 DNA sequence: TGCGCCAGCAGCTTTGTACTAGCGGGAGCTCGGGGGGAGACCCAGTACTTC.

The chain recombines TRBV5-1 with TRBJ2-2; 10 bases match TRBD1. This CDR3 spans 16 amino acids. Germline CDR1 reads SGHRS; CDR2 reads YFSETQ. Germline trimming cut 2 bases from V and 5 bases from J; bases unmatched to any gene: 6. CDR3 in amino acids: CASSLRDRGRTGELFF. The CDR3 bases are TGCGCCAGCAGCTTACGGGACAGGGGTAGGACCGGGGAGCTGTTTTTT.

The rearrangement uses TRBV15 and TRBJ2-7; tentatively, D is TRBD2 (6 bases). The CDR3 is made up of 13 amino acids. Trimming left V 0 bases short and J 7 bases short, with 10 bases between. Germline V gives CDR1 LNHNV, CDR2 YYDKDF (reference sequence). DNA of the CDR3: TGTGCCACCAGCAGAGATGGGGCGGGGGAGCAGTACTTC. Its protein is CATSRDGAGEQYF.

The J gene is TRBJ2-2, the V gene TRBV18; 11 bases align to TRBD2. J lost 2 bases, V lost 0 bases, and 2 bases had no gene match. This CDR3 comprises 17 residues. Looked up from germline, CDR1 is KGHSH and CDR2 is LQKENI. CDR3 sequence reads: CASSPPGTSGNTGELFF. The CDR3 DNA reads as TGTGCCAGCTCACCACCCGGGACTAGCGGCAACACCGGGGAGCTGTTTTTT.

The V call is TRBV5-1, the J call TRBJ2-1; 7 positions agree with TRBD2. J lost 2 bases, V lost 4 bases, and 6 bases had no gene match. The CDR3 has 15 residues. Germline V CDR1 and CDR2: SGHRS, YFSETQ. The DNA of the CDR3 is TGCGCCAGCAGCCCGGGACTAACCACCTACAATGAGCAGTTCTTC. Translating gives CASSPGLTTYNEQFF.

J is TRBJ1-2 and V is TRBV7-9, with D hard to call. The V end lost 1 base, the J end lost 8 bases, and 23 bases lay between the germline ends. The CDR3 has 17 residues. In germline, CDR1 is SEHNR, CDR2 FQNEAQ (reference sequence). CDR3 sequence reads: CASSLGVSGDYEWGYTF. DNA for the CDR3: TGTGCCAGCAGCTTAGGGGTGTCAGGAGATTATGAATGGGGCTACACCTTC.

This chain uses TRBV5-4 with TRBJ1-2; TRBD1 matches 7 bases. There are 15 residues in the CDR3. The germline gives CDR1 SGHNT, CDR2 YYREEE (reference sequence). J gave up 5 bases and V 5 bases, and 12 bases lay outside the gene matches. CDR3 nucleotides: TGTGCCAGCAGACCGACTCGGGACAGCCTTTATGGCTACACCTTC. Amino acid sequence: CASRPTRDSLYGYTF. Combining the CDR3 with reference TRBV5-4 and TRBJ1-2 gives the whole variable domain ETGVTQSPTHLIKTRGQQVTLRCSSQSGHNTVSWYQQALGQGPQFIFQYYREEENGRGNFPPRFSGLQFPNYSSELNVNALELDDSALYLCASRPTRDSLYGYTFGSGTRLTVV.

CDR3 nucleotide sequence: TGTGCCAGCAGGGTCGGACAGGGCGACTATGGCTACACCTTC. It yields the protein CASRVGQGDYGYTF. This rearrangement joins TRBV7-9 to TRBJ1-2, with 8 bases matching TRBD1. The CDR3 sequence is 14 residues long. Looked up from germline, CDR1 is SEHNR and CDR2 is FQNEAQ (reference sequence). The junction had 6 bases not matched to a gene; V was cut back by 6 bases and J by 3 bases.

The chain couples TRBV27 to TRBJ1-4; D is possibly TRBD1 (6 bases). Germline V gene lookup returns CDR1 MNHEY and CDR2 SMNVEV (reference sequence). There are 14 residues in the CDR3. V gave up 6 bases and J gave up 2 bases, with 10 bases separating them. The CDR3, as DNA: TGTGCCAGCAGCGGGGACACGACTAATGAAAAACTGTTTTTT. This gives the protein CASSGDTTNEKLFF.

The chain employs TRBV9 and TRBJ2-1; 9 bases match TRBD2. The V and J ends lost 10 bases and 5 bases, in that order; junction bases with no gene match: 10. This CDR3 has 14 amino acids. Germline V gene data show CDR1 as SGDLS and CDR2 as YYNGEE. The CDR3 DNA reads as TGTGCCGGAACACCGGGACTAGCCGACAATGAGCAGTTCTTC. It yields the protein CAGTPGLADNEQFF.

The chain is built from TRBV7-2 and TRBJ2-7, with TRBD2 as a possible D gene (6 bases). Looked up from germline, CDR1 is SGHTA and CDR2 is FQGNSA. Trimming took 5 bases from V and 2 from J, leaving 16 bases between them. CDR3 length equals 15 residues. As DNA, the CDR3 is TGTGCCAGCAGCGTAGGGGCGGGACCAACCTACGAGCAGTACTTC. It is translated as CASSVGAGPTYEQYF.

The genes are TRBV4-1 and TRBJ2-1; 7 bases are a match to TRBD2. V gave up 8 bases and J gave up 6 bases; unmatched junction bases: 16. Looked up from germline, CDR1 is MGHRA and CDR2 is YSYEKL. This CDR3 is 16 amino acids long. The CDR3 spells CASQGLAGVDLNEQFF. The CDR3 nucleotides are TGCGCCAGCCAGGGACTGGCGGGAGTGGATCTCAATGAGCAGTTCTTC.

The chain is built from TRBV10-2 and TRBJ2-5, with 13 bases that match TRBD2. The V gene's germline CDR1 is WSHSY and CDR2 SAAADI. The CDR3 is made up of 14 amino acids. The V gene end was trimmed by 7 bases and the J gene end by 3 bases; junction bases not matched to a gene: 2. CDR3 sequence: CASKGTSGEETQYF. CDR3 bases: TGCGCCAGCAAAGGGACTAGCGGGGAAGAGACCCAGTACTTC.

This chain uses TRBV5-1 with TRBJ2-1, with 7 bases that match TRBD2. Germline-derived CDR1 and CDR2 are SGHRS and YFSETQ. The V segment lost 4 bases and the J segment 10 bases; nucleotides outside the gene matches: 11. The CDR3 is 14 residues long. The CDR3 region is CASSTDTSAGEQFF. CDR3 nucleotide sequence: TGCGCCAGCAGCACCGACACTAGCGCGGGGGAGCAGTTCTTC.